Each of the 20 T cell receptor beta chains below was sequenced from the same sample in a study of identical twins. Each CDR3 protein gets one entry after TCRdb re-called the 5' RACE reads with MiXCR. The sample lists about 530,000 distinct CDR3 sequences; approximately 16% were seen once. These data were also filed under a second study, of yellow fever vaccine responses in identical twins.

The sequencing input was CD4+ T cells sorted from blood. The receptors shown here come from a woman between 18 and 29 years old in good health.

The chain employs TRBV5-1 and TRBJ2-7, with 8 bases fitting TRBD2. CDR3 size: 16 residues. Germline V CDR1 and CDR2: SGHRS, YFSETQ. The ends lost 4 bases at V and 5 bases at J; junction bases unmatched: 14. In DNA, the CDR3 is TGCGCCAGCAGCGACCTGACTAGCGATATTCCCCACGAGCAGTACTTC. Translated: CASSDLTSDIPHEQYF.

The rearrangement joins TRBV4-1 to TRBJ2-1; D is uncertain. CDR1 is MGHRA and CDR2 is YSYEKL in the germline V gene. The V gene lost 2 bases and the J gene lost 3 bases, with 14 bases spanning the gap. This CDR3 is 16 amino acids long. The CDR3 region has the DNA TGCGCCAGCAGCCAAATCCGAGGCTCCGTCTACAATGAGCAGTTCTTC. It is translated as CASSQIRGSVYNEQFF.

V gene TRBV7-9 combines with J gene TRBJ2-6; D gene ambiguous. CDR3 length: 14 residues. V gave up 5 bases and J gave up 2 bases, with 7 bases separating them. Germline CDR1 is SEHNR and CDR2 is FQNEAQ (reference sequence). DNA for the CDR3: TGTGCCAGCAGCGTATCAACTGGGGCCAACGTCCTGACTTTC. Its translation is CASSVSTGANVLTF.

The rearrangement joins TRBV11-2 to TRBJ2-7; weak D call: TRBD1 (5 bases). The CDR3 is made up of 13 amino acids. V lost 3 bases to trimming and J lost 5 bases, with 11 bases between them. Germline V gene data show CDR1 as SGHAT and CDR2 as FQNNGV. CDR3 in amino acids: CASSLFAGNEQYV. CDR3 DNA: TGTGCCAGCAGCTTGTTTGCAGGGAACGAGCAGTACGTC.

This clonotype was seen a few times. The junction departs from germline at one end; a sequencing error may be responsible. The V gene is TRBV12-5, the J gene TRBJ2-7; TRBD2 agrees at 16 bases. In germline, CDR1 is LGHNT, CDR2 FRNRAP. The CDR3 is made up of 18 amino acids. CDR3: CASGLAGTSGRASDEQYF. As DNA, the CDR3 is TGTGCTAGTGGTTTGGCCGGGACTAGCGGGAGGGCCTCCGACGAGCAGTACTTC.

The chain is built from TRBV4-1 and TRBJ2-5; no reliable D call. Germline CDR1 and CDR2: MGHRA and YSYEKL. The V and J ends lost 2 bases and 2 bases respectively, with 18 bases between them. The length of the CDR3 is 17 residues. The CDR3 here is CASSQPPGNSLQETQYF. DNA of the CDR3: TGCGCCAGCAGCCAACCTCCAGGAAACTCCCTTCAAGAGACCCAGTACTTC.

The V and J genes are TRBV15 and TRBJ2-1; 13 bases fit TRBD2. J lost 6 bases, V lost 5 bases, and 7 bases had no gene match. The CDR3 loop spans 16 amino acids. Germline V gene lookup returns CDR1 LNHNV and CDR2 YYDKDF (reference sequence). CDR3 in amino acids: CATSSRLAGGVNEQFF. CDR3 nucleotide sequence: TGTGCCACCAGCTCCCGACTAGCGGGAGGCGTCAATGAGCAGTTCTTC.

Only a few counts were recorded for this clonotype. This chain links TRBV2 with TRBJ2-3; D is unclear. Germline loops: CDR1 SNHLY, CDR2 FYNNEI. The V end lost 2 bases, the J end lost 0 bases, and 9 bases lay between the germline ends. The CDR3 spans 15 residues. CDR3 in amino acids: CASSESAISTDTQYF. CDR3 DNA sequence: TGTGCCAGCAGTGAATCAGCTATTAGCACAGATACGCAGTATTTT.

This clonotype came up many times. The CDR3 loop reads CASSQQRTDTQYF. The CDR3 bases are TGTGCCAGCAGCCAACAACGCACAGATACGCAGTATTTT. This chain links TRBV14 with TRBJ2-3; no definite D call. Germline lookup yields CDR1 SGHDN and CDR2 FVKESK. This CDR3 is 13 amino acids long. V was trimmed by 2 bases and J by 1 base, leaving 4 bases between them.

This clonotype was seen at least ten times. The rearrangement links TRBV5-1 to TRBJ2-1, with TRBD2 identical over 8 bases. V lost 0 bases, J lost 0 bases, and 5 bases stayed unmatched. Germline CDR1 and CDR2: SGHRS and YFSETQ. The CDR3 is 17 amino acids. Here the CDR3 DNA reads TGCGCCAGCAGCTTGGCTTTAAGCGGGAGCTCCTACAATGAGCAGTTCTTC. This translates into CASSLALSGSSYNEQFF.

The rearrangement joins TRBV24-1 to TRBJ2-5, with D perhaps matching TRBD1 or TRBD2 (5 bases each). With 0 bases removed from V and 4 bases from J, the gap between germline ends came to 17 bases. Germline lookup yields CDR1 KGHDR and CDR2 SFDVKD. The CDR3 totals 17 residues. The CDR3 DNA reads as TGTGCCACCAGTGATTTGGGGGGTCTAGGGGTCAGAGAGACCCAGTACTTC. Its translation: CATSDLGGLGVRETQYF.

A few counts support this clonotype. This chain uses TRBV5-1 with TRBJ2-5; 12 bases agree with TRBD2. This CDR3 has 16 amino acids. Trimming cost V 4 bases and J 1 base; bases outside gene matches: 5. Germline loops: CDR1 SGHRS, CDR2 YFSETQ. CDR3 in amino acids: CASSALLAGGQETQYF. In DNA, the CDR3 is TGCGCCAGCAGCGCTCTACTAGCGGGAGGCCAAGAGACCCAGTACTTC.

This clonotype was found a few times. J is TRBJ1-2 and V is TRBV6-5, with a tentative D call TRBD1 (5 bases). The V end lost 3 bases, the J end lost 7 bases, and 18 bases lay between the germline ends. In germline, CDR1 is MNHEY, CDR2 SVGAGI. This CDR3 spans 15 amino acids. This CDR3 is CASSYQPRVGSGYTF. As DNA, the CDR3 is TGTGCCAGCAGTTATCAGCCCAGGGTGGGATCTGGCTACACCTTC.

Only a few counts were recorded for this clonotype. The V call is TRBV7-8, the J call TRBJ2-7; 9 bases map to TRBD1. Germline V gene sequence: CDR1 SGHVS, CDR2 FQNEAQ. The CDR3 runs 14 residues. The V segment lost 5 bases and the J segment 1 base; nucleotides outside the gene matches: 3. The CDR3 DNA sequence: TGTGCCAGCAGCCCGGACAGGGGTTCCTACGAGCAGTACTTC. It translates to CASSPDRGSYEQYF.

The rearrangement links TRBV5-1 to TRBJ2-1; TRBD2 matches at 8 bases. This CDR3 has 15 residues. Trimming at V came to 2 bases and at J to 0 bases, leaving 1 base not matched to a gene. The germline V gene encodes CDR1 SGHRS and CDR2 YFSETQ. The CDR3 DNA reads as TGCGCCAGCAGCTTTCTAGCGGGCTCCTACAATGAGCAGTTCTTC. As protein: CASSFLAGSYNEQFF. Combining the CDR3 with reference TRBV5-1 and TRBJ2-1 gives the whole variable domain KAGVTQTPRYLIKTRGQQVTLSCSPISGHRSVSWYQQTPGQGLQFLFEYFSETQRNKGNFPGRFSGRQFSNSRSEMNVSTLELGDSALYLCASSFLAGSYNEQFFGPGTRLTVL.

This chain uses TRBV20-1 with TRBJ2-1, with TRBD2 matching 7 bases. Germline CDR1 reads DFQATT; CDR2 reads SNEGSKA (reference sequence). The CDR3 consists of 14 residues. With 5 bases clipped from V and 4 bases from J, the junction kept 8 bases outside the gene matches. CDR3 nucleotides: TGCAGTGCTCCCAAGGGCGGGGGTTACAATGAGCAGTTCTTC. Its protein is CSAPKGGGYNEQFF.

This clonotype was counted only a few times. CDR3 sequence (DNA): TGTGCCAGCAGCCACATGAGACGGGGGGAAGCTTTCTTT. Translating gives CASSHMRRGEAFF. The chain has TRBV12-3 or TRBV12-4 and TRBJ1-1; D might be TRBD1 (5 bases). Trimming took off 6 bases at V and 8 bases at J, with 16 bases between the two ends. The CDR3 spans 13 residues.

This clonotype was seen a few times. The chain has TRBV19 and TRBJ2-6; 7 nucleotides match TRBD1. V gave up 6 bases and J gave up 2 bases; unmatched junction bases: 16. This CDR3 spans 19 amino acids. Germline V gene data show CDR1 as LNHDA and CDR2 as SQIVND (reference sequence). For the CDR3, the DNA is TGTGCCAGTAGCTCAACAAGACAGGGTGTCGTCCCTGGGGCCAACGTCCTGACTTTC. The encoded protein is CASSSTRQGVVPGANVLTF. Drawing the rest from reference TRBV19 and TRBJ2-6, the complete variable domain is DGGITQSPKYLFRKEGQNVTLSCEQNLNHDAMYWYRQDPGQGLRLIYYSQIVNDFQKGDIAEGYSVSREKKESFPLTVTSAQKNPTAFYLCASSSTRQGVVPGANVLTFGAGSRLTVL.

This clonotype has more than one count but fewer than ten. V and J are TRBV6-1 and TRBJ2-7; 7 bases are a match to TRBD1. The CDR3 has 15 residues. The junction had 11 bases not matched to a gene; V was cut back by 5 bases and J by 4 bases. Germline V lookup: CDR1 MNHNS, CDR2 SASEGT. This chain's CDR3 is CASSRRTGTMYEQYV. CDR3 nucleotides: TGTGCCAGCAGTCGGCGGACAGGCACTATGTACGAGCAGTACGTC.

This chain joins TRBV5-1 and TRBJ2-3; D is uncertain. V dropped 3 bases and J dropped 2 bases, with 10 bases sitting between them. Looked up from germline, CDR1 is SGHRS and CDR2 is YFSETQ. The CDR3 has 14 residues. CDR3 loop: CASSSMDVTDTQYF. The CDR3 bases are TGCGCCAGCAGCTCAATGGACGTCACAGATACGCAGTATTTT.